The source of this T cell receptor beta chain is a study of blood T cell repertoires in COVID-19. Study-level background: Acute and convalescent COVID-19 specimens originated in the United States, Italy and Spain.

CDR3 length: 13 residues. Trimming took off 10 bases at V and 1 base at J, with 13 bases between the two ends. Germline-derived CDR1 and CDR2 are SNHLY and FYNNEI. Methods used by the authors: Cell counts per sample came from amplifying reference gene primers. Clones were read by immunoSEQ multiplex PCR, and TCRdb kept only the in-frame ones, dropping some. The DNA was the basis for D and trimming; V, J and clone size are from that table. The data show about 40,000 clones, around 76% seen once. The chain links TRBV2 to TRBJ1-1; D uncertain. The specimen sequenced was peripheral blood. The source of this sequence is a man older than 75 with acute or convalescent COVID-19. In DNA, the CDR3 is TGTGCCACCACCCCACTAGAGAACACTGAAGCTTTCTTT. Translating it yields CATTPLENTEAFF.